Below, 8 T cell receptor beta chains from the same sample are listed, as sequenced in a study of T cell responses to AZD1222 COVID-19 vaccine. Assay: immunoSEQ multiplex PCR; the TCRdb copy retains only in-frame clones and omits some. The table includes over 85,000 clones, around 90% detected once. Source: peripheral blood, taken 28 days after the second AZD1222 dose. The receptor set was obtained from an adult who received the AZD1222 COVID-19 vaccine.

The CDR3 sequence is CASSQVLASNEQFF. The CDR3 nucleotides are TGTGCCAGCAGCCAAGTACTAGCGAGCAATGAGCAGTTCTTC. The chain uses TRBV3-1 (or the pseudogene TRBV3-2) and TRBJ2-1; 7 bases are a match to TRBD2. The V gene's germline CDR1 is LGHDT and CDR2 YNNKEL (reference sequence). With V trimmed by 1 base and J by 6 bases, 3 bases remained unmatched. The CDR3 is 14 residues long.

The chain employs TRBV5-1 and TRBJ2-7, with 9 positions matching TRBD1. There are 14 residues in the CDR3. Germline assignment: CDR1 SGHRS and CDR2 YFSETQ. V was clipped by 3 bases and J by 5 bases; unmatched bases: 6. The chain's CDR3 is CASSWGDRVDEQYF. Here the CDR3 DNA reads TGCGCCAGCAGCTGGGGGGACAGGGTGGACGAGCAGTACTTC.

The chain recombines TRBV5-1 with TRBJ1-2; 7 bases match TRBD1. Germline values: CDR1 SGHRS, CDR2 YFSETQ. V dropped 0 bases and J dropped 1; count of bases not matched to a gene: 3. CDR3 length: 15 residues. CDR3 coding DNA: TGCGCCAGCAGCTTGGAAGGACAGGTTAACTATGGCTACACCTTC. Protein sequence: CASSLEGQVNYGYTF.

In its sample, this clone was seen once. The chain joins TRBV11-3 to TRBJ1-1; D gene unclear. The CDR3 is 14 amino acids. From germline, CDR1 is SGHNT and CDR2 YENEEA. The V end lost 1 base, the J end lost 0 bases, and 6 bases lay between the germline ends. The CDR3 reads CASSLGNMNTEAFF. CDR3 nucleotides: TGTGCCAGCAGCTTAGGGAACATGAACACTGAAGCTTTCTTT. Combining the CDR3 with reference TRBV11-3 and TRBJ1-1 gives the whole variable domain EAGVVQSPRYKIIEKKQPVAFWCNPISGHNTLYWYLQNLGQGPELLIRYENEEAVDDSQLPKDRFSAERLKGVDSTLKIQPAELGDSAVYLCASSLGNMNTEAFFGQGTRLTVV.

In this sample, this clone turned up once. The rearrangement joins TRBV9 to TRBJ2-5; D ambiguous. Per germline, CDR1 SGDLS and CDR2 YYNGEE. Trimming stripped 9 bases from V and 5 bases from J, with 11 bases between. The CDR3 has 11 residues. The CDR3 region has the DNA TGTGCCACCTACACCTGGGAGACCCAGTACTTC. Its protein product is CATYTWETQYF.

The chain uses TRBV7-3 and TRBJ2-3, with a possible D match to TRBD2 (7 bases). Trimming left V 3 bases short and J 3 bases short, with 10 bases between. Germline CDR1 SGHTA, CDR2 FQGTGA. This CDR3 is built from 14 residues. The CDR3 nucleotides read TGTGCCAGCAGCTTGGCGGGGGCGACAGATACGCAGTATTTT. Translation: CASSLAGATDTQYF.

This sequence joins TRBV27 and TRBJ1-2; D may be TRBD1 (6 bases). Trimming stripped 8 bases from V and 6 bases from J, with 25 bases between. The CDR3 is 16 residues long. Germline V gene sequence: CDR1 MNHEY, CDR2 SMNVEV (reference sequence). The CDR3 protein is CASAVSSGVAKNGYTF. The CDR3, as DNA: TGTGCCAGCGCGGTATCTTCAGGGGTAGCAAAGAATGGCTACACCTTC.

The rearrangement uses TRBV7-9 and TRBJ2-1; D not resolved. CDR1 SEHNR and CDR2 FQNEAQ come from the germline V gene (reference sequence). The CDR3 runs 14 residues. Trimming left V 5 bases short and J 0 bases short, with 8 bases between. In DNA, the CDR3 is TGTGCCAGCAGCACCGGGTACTCCTACAATGAGCAGTTCTTC. Its protein product is CASSTGYSYNEQFF.